The source of this TCR beta chain is a study of OX40 agonist ivuxolimab in advanced cancers. The wider study: Given to patients was ivuxolimab, an agonistic anti-OX40 (CD134) antibody. Regarding the study as a whole: Circulating CD4+ and CD8+ T cells showed clonal expansion by week 6 at 0.1 to 3.0 mg/kg.

CDR3 length: 14 amino acids. V dropped 5 bases and J dropped 0 bases, with 11 bases sitting between them. CDR1 and CDR2 (germline): SGHVS, FQNEAQ. Using immunoSEQ multiplex PCR, the repertoire was profiled, and TCRdb retains in-frame clones only, with some absent. The sample has 21,000 or so clones, about 77% seen once. With regard to this clone: Its specificity is not known.

The chain is built from TRBV7-8 and TRBJ2-7; either TRBD1 or TRBD2 may supply D (5 bases each). The origin of this receptor is an adult with an advanced solid tumor such as melanoma, head and neck, liver or kidney cancer. Sequencing was performed on CD4+ or CD8+ T cells sorted from blood, taken in a trial of the OX40 agonist ivuxolimab. The CDR3 DNA follows: TGTGCCAGCAGCGGGGGTTCTAGCTCCTACGAGCAGTACTTC. Its protein is CASSGGSSSYEQYF.